This TCR beta chain is from a study of CD8+CD57+ T cells in acquired aplastic anemia (dated by TCRdb to between 2018 and 2020). Context from the whole study: DNA extracted from sorted CD4+ and CD8+ cells had a mean of about 3.3 ug, with a range of 0.2 to 27.4 ug. Mean read counts for healthy donor samples were 8.5 million to 10.8 million for CD4+ cells and 11.0 million for CD8+ cells.

For this clonotype: Its specific antigen is unknown. No much larger clone exists at a distance of one base, and base qualities are not known.

The CDR3 contains 12 residues, cysteine and phenylalanine counted. The kept DNA is CDR3 alone, 36 bases in frame from the first base. From a lookup of the germline V gene, CDR1 and CDR2 are SGHVS and FNYEAQ. The junction carries 10 bases between V and J, which are trimmed by 5 bases and 5 bases respectively. Paper-wide results and their limitations: No significant difference in CD8+ Simpson's diversity was found between patients and healthy controls (P=0.060). Although under 35 CD8+ CDR3 sequences were shared by patients and controls, these sequences appeared highly expressed in patients and within the immunodominant clones of patients.

TCR repertoires of sorted CD4+ and CD8+ blood T cells from severe aplastic anemia patients and healthy subjects were deep-sequenced in the study. Ficoll-Paque density gradient centrifugation was used to isolate peripheral blood mononuclear cells. Before DNA extraction, CD4+ and CD8+ T cells were sorted with FACS or magnetic beads. TCR beta VDJ combination and CDR3 sequence profiling used genomic DNA as the template. An Illumina HiSeq 2000 was used for TCR repertoire sequencing. In the paper's pipeline: TRBV/TRBJ rearrangement plots, CDR3 size and DJ length profiles, and Simpson's diversity index were used to evaluate the repertoires. The most abundant DNA sequence in the deep sequencing data was defined as the immunodominant clone. CDR3 amino acid sequences were checked for sharing across subjects and were also compared against the VDJdb database and published repertoires. TCRdb passed the public sequencing reads through fastp at Q25 and MiXCR, retaining productive beta sequences. When rows share a CDR3 protein, they turn into one entry using the most common DNA and genes. What appears here as the V and J calls and clone size reflects TCRdb's work, not the paper's. In this sample the table shows 50,000 to 65,000 distinct CDR3 sequences, about 50% of which occur a single time. The ten most abundant clones make up about 2.5% of the sample.

The sequenced sample consisted of sorted CD4+, CD8+, or CD8+CD57+ T cells (not recorded which) from PBMCs. This receptor was taken from a human donor in good health, serving as a control. The rearranged segments are TRBV7-6 and TRBJ2-7; TRBD2 might be the D gene, on 5 matching bases. The CDR3 reads as follows: CASSPGVNEQYF. The nucleotides are TGTGCCAGCAGCCCCGGGGTTAACGAGCAGTACTTC.